This T cell receptor (beta chain) was sequenced in a study of blood T cells in healthy people across ages. Regarding the study as a whole: Aged donors had fewer naive CD4+ cells and lower diversity than long-lived donors. Per million T cells, TCR beta diversity dropped about linearly as age rose.

Together with a sample-barcoded 5' primer, a J-beta primer mix was included in a second PCR lasting about 6 to 11 cycles. TCRdb re-analysed the 5' RACE reads in MiXCR, keeping a single row per CDR3 protein. The sample lists over 950,000 distinct CDR3 sequences; more than 30% were seen once. Drawn from each donor were ten milliliters of peripheral blood. The CDR3 runs to 15 residues. After removal of 2 bases from V and 7 bases from J, the junction contained 9 bases not matched to a gene. Germline V gene data show CDR1 as DFQATT and CDR2 as SNEGSKA (reference sequence). Comments on this clonotype: Its antigen is undetermined.

This sequence was found in a young man in good health. The genes are TRBV20-1 and TRBJ1-5; 9 bases map to TRBD1. Sequencing was carried out using blood. The CDR3 region has the DNA TGCAGTGCTAGACACCGGGACAGGGAGGGACAGCCCCAGCATTTT. Residues: CSARHRDREGQPQHF.